This T cell receptor (beta chain) was captured by sequencing in a study of T cell repertoires in cytomegalovirus infection. Study-wide context: Through public TCR beta signatures, both CMV infection and matching HLA type were indicated.

This clonotype has a handful of counts. Its antigen is still unknown. From the reads, TCRdb called clonotypes with MiXCR, one entry per CDR3 protein. The sample lists roughly 180,000 distinct CDR3 sequences; approximately 17% were seen once. Study results and caveats: Summed frequency of shared TCR beta families picked out CMV carriers who also had the relevant HLA. Predominance within the ex vivo response was attributable to HLA-C-restricted CMV-specific TCR beta clonotypes.

CDR1 is SGHTA, CDR2 FQGNSA, per germline. The ends lost 10 bases at V and 0 bases at J; junction bases unmatched: 7. The CDR3 sequence is 15 residues long. The sequenced sample consisted of CD8+ T cells from PBMCs. The clonotype was recovered from a human donor in good health (CMV status not recorded). Some clones in this sample may be carry-over from other donors' samples. V gene TRBV7-2 combines with J gene TRBJ2-2; TRBD1 agrees at 8 bases. The CDR3 sequence is CATTGVNTNTGELFF. CDR3 DNA sequence: TGTGCCACGACAGGGGTGAATACGAACACCGGGGAGCTGTTTTTT.